This is a list of T cell receptor beta chains from one sample in a study of regulatory T cells in long-lasting Graves disease. TCRdb processed the multiplex PCR reads anew with MiXCR; each CDR3 protein has one entry. This sample has hundreds of thousands of distinct CDR3 sequences, with approximately 15% found just once. The same data also went into a second study, on T cells in Graves' hyperthyroidism and ophthalmopathy.

The material sequenced was peripheral blood mononuclear cells (PBMCs), taken at new diagnosis, from a patient treated with antithyroid drugs. These receptors were taken from a man aged 25-45 years with Graves disease. CDR3s include the opening cysteine and the closing phenylalanine or tryptophan. D genes are given only for firm matches. Some rows have no size entry. The others give once, few or many, or a class for an expanded clone.

j_gene: TRBJ2-2
len: 15
abundance: NA
d_gene: NA
v_gene: TRBV24-1
CDR3nt: TGTGCCACCAGACTCGGGGGGCAGAACACCGGGGAGCTGTTTTTT
CDR3aa: CATRLGGQNTGELFF

j_gene: TRBJ2-2
len: 15
abundance: many
d_gene: NA
v_gene: TRBV6-1
CDR3nt: TGTGCCAGCAGTCCCGTCGGAGCGTCGGTTGGGGAGCTGTTTTTT
CDR3aa: CASSPVGASVGELFF

j_gene: TRBJ1-2
len: 14
abundance: many
d_gene: TRBD1
v_gene: TRBV10-2
CDR3nt: TGCGCCAGCAGTGGGACAGGGCGAAGTTATGGCTACACCTTC
CDR3aa: CASSGTGRSYGYTF

j_gene: TRBJ2-1
len: 15
abundance: many
d_gene: NA
v_gene: TRBV10-2
CDR3nt: TGCGCCAGCAGTGGGGGAGCGGCATCTTTGAATGAGCAGTTCTTC
CDR3aa: CASSGGAASLNEQFF

j_gene: TRBJ2-1
len: 17
abundance: NA
d_gene: TRBD2
v_gene: TRBV6-1
CDR3nt: TGTGCCAGCAGAACTAGCGGGGGATTTAGCTCCTACAATGAGCAGTTCTTC
CDR3aa: CASRTSGGFSSYNEQFF

j_gene: TRBJ2-7
len: 12
abundance: few
d_gene: NA
v_gene: TRBV2
CDR3nt: TGTGCCACGAGGACTGTCCGCTACGAGCAGTACTTC
CDR3aa: CATRTVRYEQYF

j_gene: TRBJ2-1
len: 12
abundance: many
d_gene: TRBD2
v_gene: TRBV7-3
CDR3nt: TGTGCCAGCAGCTTAGTAGCGGGGGGGCTGGTTTTC
CDR3aa: CASSLVAGGLVF

j_gene: TRBJ2-7
len: 12
abundance: many
d_gene: NA
v_gene: TRBV6-1
CDR3nt: TGTGCCAGCAGCCCAGGTATCAACGAGCAGTACTTC
CDR3aa: CASSPGINEQYF

j_gene: TRBJ1-4
len: 17
abundance: NA
d_gene: TRBD1
v_gene: TRBV19
CDR3nt: TGTGCCAGTAGTGTATACGAATTTGGACAGGGGAATGAAAAACTGTTTTTT
CDR3aa: CASSVYEFGQGNEKLFF

j_gene: TRBJ1-5
len: 18
abundance: NA
d_gene: NA
v_gene: TRBV9
CDR3nt: TGTGCCAGCAGCAGAGGATCCGTCGGGGCCGTGGGCAATCAGCCCCAGCATTTT
CDR3aa: CASSRGSVGAVGNQPQHF

j_gene: TRBJ2-3
len: 14
abundance: many
d_gene: TRBD1
v_gene: TRBV5-1
CDR3nt: TGCGCCAGCAGCTTTGACAGGGGTGGGGCTACGCAGTATTTT
CDR3aa: CASSFDRGGATQYF

j_gene: TRBJ1-1
len: 13
abundance: many
d_gene: TRBD1
v_gene: TRBV5-1
CDR3nt: TGCGCCAGCAGACCCCGACAGGGCACTGAAGCTTTCTTT
CDR3aa: CASRPRQGTEAFF

j_gene: TRBJ1-4
len: 15
abundance: many
d_gene: NA
v_gene: TRBV11-2
CDR3nt: TGTGCCAGCAGCCCAGCCCGAGCAACTAATGAAAAACTGTTTTTT
CDR3aa: CASSPARATNEKLFF

j_gene: TRBJ1-5
len: 14
abundance: many
d_gene: NA
v_gene: TRBV10-3
CDR3nt: TGTGCCATCAGTGAGCAGGGCAGTCAGAGGGCCCAGCATTTT
CDR3aa: CAISEQGSQRAQHF

j_gene: TRBJ2-1
len: 16
abundance: many
d_gene: TRBD2
v_gene: TRBV5-1
CDR3nt: TGCGCCAGCAGCGGACGACTAGCGGGCTCCTACAATGAGCAGTTCTTC
CDR3aa: CASSGRLAGSYNEQFF

j_gene: TRBJ2-7
len: 14
abundance: many
d_gene: NA
v_gene: TRBV12-3/TRBV12-4
CDR3nt: TGTGCCAGCAAGCTGGCGGAGGGGGCCTACGAGCAGTACTTC
CDR3aa: CASKLAEGAYEQYF

j_gene: TRBJ2-3
len: 15
abundance: many
d_gene: NA
v_gene: TRBV12-3/TRBV12-4
CDR3nt: TGTGCCAGCAGTTCCTCGGGAACAATTCCAGATACGCAGTATTTT
CDR3aa: CASSSSGTIPDTQYF